The next 15 T cell receptor beta chains were all read from a single sample in a study of identical twins. TCRdb reprocessed the 5' RACE reads via MiXCR and lists one record per CDR3 protein. The repertoire holds around 140,000 distinct CDR3 sequences, with approximately 3.5% as singletons. Sequenced: memory T cells sorted from blood. The source of these receptors is a man aged 18 to 30 in good health.

This clonotype was seen at least ten times. The chain has TRBV5-1 and TRBJ1-1; D gene unclear. Trimming shortened V by 0 bases and J by 1 base, and 10 bases separated the two germline ends. The germline gives CDR1 SGHRS, CDR2 YFSETQ. This CDR3 is built from 15 residues. CDR3 in DNA: TGCGCCAGCAGCTTGGACGGCCGGGGGAACACTGAAGCTTTCTTT. This encodes CASSLDGRGNTEAFF.

This clonotype has ten or more counts. The chain couples TRBV12-3 or TRBV12-4 to TRBJ2-1; 9 nucleotides align to TRBD1. V shed 6 bases and J 4 bases; nucleotides not matched to a gene: 7. CDR3 length equals 15 residues. CDR3: CASSITGGAYNEQFF. CDR3 DNA sequence: TGTGCCAGCAGCATAACAGGGGGCGCTTACAATGAGCAGTTCTTC.

This clonotype was counted ten times or more. The chain recombines TRBV7-3 with TRBJ2-7; no clear D. Germline values: CDR1 SGHTA, CDR2 FQGTGA. The V end lost 0 bases, the J end lost 3 bases, and 6 bases lay between the germline ends. There are 13 residues in the CDR3. CDR3: CASSLTPDYEQYF. The CDR3 DNA reads TGTGCCAGCAGCTTAACTCCGGACTACGAGCAGTACTTC.

This clonotype was observed at least ten times. J is TRBJ1-2 and V is TRBV6-1; 7 bases agree with TRBD1. The V segment lost 5 bases and the J segment 4 bases; nucleotides outside the gene matches: 4. The CDR3 runs to 13 residues. Germline lookup yields CDR1 MNHNS and CDR2 SASEGT. The DNA for the CDR3 is TGTGCCAGCAGTCGGCCAGGGGGCTATGGCTACACCTTC. Its protein product is CASSRPGGYGYTF.

This clonotype was seen at least ten times. The rearrangement links TRBV5-1 to TRBJ1-2; D possibly corresponds to TRBD1 (6 bases). Germline V gives CDR1 SGHRS, CDR2 YFSETQ. Trimming removed 0 bases from V and 8 bases from J, with 14 bases in between. The CDR3 consists of 14 residues. CDR3 protein: CASSLAAAGAGYTF. Here the CDR3 DNA reads TGCGCCAGCAGCTTGGCCGCGGCAGGGGCAGGCTACACCTTC.

This chain connects TRBV2 to TRBJ1-6; weak D call: TRBD1 (5 bases). CDR3 length: 13 residues. The V end lost 4 bases, the J end lost 9 bases, and 10 bases lay between the germline ends. Germline V gene sequence: CDR1 SNHLY, CDR2 FYNNEI. The CDR3 coding sequence is TGTGCCAGCAGTGGGGGCGGGACTTCACCCCTCCACTTT. This codes for CASSGGGTSPLHF.

Ten or more counts support this clonotype. The J gene is TRBJ1-1, the V gene TRBV30, with D hard to call. The length of the CDR3 is 12 residues. Germline V gives CDR1 GTSNPN, CDR2 SVGIG (reference sequence). V gave up 3 bases and J gave up 0 bases, with 5 bases separating them. In DNA form, the CDR3 reads TGTGCCTGGAGCGATCTGAACACTGAAGCTTTCTTT. Translating it yields CAWSDLNTEAFF.

The gene calls are TRBV12-3 or TRBV12-4 and TRBJ2-3; no reliable D call. The CDR3 runs to 15 residues. Between the trimmed V and J ends, which lost 3 bases and 1 base, there was a span of 11 bases. CDR3 sequence reads: CASSLVQRGTDTQYF. CDR3 bases: TGTGCCAGCAGTTTGGTACAGCGCGGCACAGATACGCAGTATTTT.

This clonotype was seen many times. J is TRBJ2-1 and V is TRBV12-3 or TRBV12-4; D might be TRBD2 (6 bases). The CDR3 is 12 amino acids. V gave up 5 bases and J gave up 15 bases, with 17 bases separating them. The CDR3, as DNA: TGTGCCAGCAGTCCAACCGGGACTGCCCTGTTCTTC. Translation: CASSPTGTALFF.

This clonotype was counted at least ten times. The rearrangement links TRBV11-2 to TRBJ2-5, with D uncertain. The CDR3 covers 15 residues. V lost 3 bases, J lost 2 bases, and 13 bases lay in between. Germline V gene sequence: CDR1 SGHAT, CDR2 FQNNGV. The CDR3 region has the DNA TGTGCCAGCAGCTTGATCGCCGGGCTACAAGAGACCCAGTACTTC. The encoded protein is CASSLIAGLQETQYF.

This clonotype was detected many times. This chain links TRBV12-3 or TRBV12-4 with TRBJ2-2, with D hard to call. The CDR3 consists of 12 residues. V lost 8 bases, J lost 6 bases, and 10 bases lay in between. CDR3 sequence reads: CASGNVPGELFF. The DNA of the CDR3 is TGTGCCAGCGGGAACGTGCCCGGGGAGCTGTTTTTT.

This clonotype appeared many times. J is TRBJ2-1 and V is TRBV28; a possible D gene is TRBD1 (6 bases). CDR1 is MDHEN, CDR2 SYDVKM, per germline. Trimming removed 7 bases from V and 1 base from J, with 20 bases in between. The CDR3 loop spans 17 amino acids. This CDR3 is CASKSEQGTRSYNEQFF. The CDR3, as DNA: TGTGCCAGCAAATCCGAACAGGGAACGAGGTCCTACAATGAGCAGTTCTTC.

This clonotype was recorded at least ten times. The rearrangement links TRBV28 to TRBJ2-7; tentatively, D is TRBD2 (5 bases). The CDR3 runs to 14 residues. Germline-derived CDR1 and CDR2 are MDHEN and SYDVKM. V lost 10 bases and J 0 bases, leaving 16 bases between the germline ends. The CDR3: CATGLGLSSYEQYF. The CDR3, as DNA: TGTGCCACCGGACTCGGTTTGAGCTCCTACGAGCAGTACTTC.

This clonotype was detected many times. The chain couples TRBV12-3 or TRBV12-4 to TRBJ2-6; D ambiguous. The V end was cut by 5 bases, the J end by 0 bases, with 8 bases between. The CDR3 is 15 residues long. CDR3 residues: CASSLDVSGANVLTF. The CDR3 DNA sequence: TGTGCCAGCAGTCTGGACGTCTCTGGGGCCAACGTCCTGACTTTC.

This clonotype was counted many times. The genes are TRBV6-5 and TRBJ1-2; D is unclear. The CDR3 spans 16 residues. V was shortened by 0 bases and J by 3 bases, with 14 bases between the two germline ends. Germline V CDR1 and CDR2: MNHEY, SVGAGI. The CDR3 sequence: CASSYSTKGGDYGYTF. DNA for the CDR3: TGTGCCAGCAGTTACTCCACCAAGGGAGGAGACTATGGCTACACCTTC.